This TCR beta chain was captured in a study of blood T cells in healthy people across ages. The second PCR ran about 6 to 12 cycles with a sample-barcoded 5' primer and J-beta primers. Researchers report that a template-switch adaptor with 12 random nucleotides tagged each cDNA molecule. TCRdb processed the 5' RACE reads anew with MiXCR; each CDR3 protein has one entry. The sample has some 1.5 million distinct CDR3 sequences; over 25% are singletons. This clonotype was seen a handful of times. Antigen unknown. The study, taken as a whole, reports: Diversity figures derived from one million T cells were judged to underestimate the true value.

Donors were systemically healthy Caucasian individuals from Russia aged about 6 to 100 years. Investigators took about 9.4 milliliters of peripheral blood from every donor. The sample was blood. This clonotype originated in a woman aged 30 to 39 in good health.

The CDR3 loop reads CASSYSVILKGSGANVLTF. The DNA for the CDR3 is TGTGCCAGCAGTTACTCGGTTATCCTTAAGGGCTCTGGGGCCAACGTCCTGACTTTC. The V call is TRBV6-5, the J call TRBJ2-6; D ambiguous. Trimming stripped 0 bases from V and 0 bases from J, with 15 bases between. The germline V gene has CDR1 MNHEY and CDR2 SVGAGI. CDR3 length: 19 amino acids.